Below are 22 T cell receptor beta chains sequenced from a single sample in a study of blood T cells in healthy people across ages. Sample-barcoded 5' priming and a J-beta primer mix drove a second PCR of 7 to 11 cycles. TCRdb reprocessed the 5' RACE reads with MiXCR, giving one entry per CDR3 protein. Counted here are more than 900,000 distinct CDR3 sequences, about 27% occurring once; the ten biggest clones make up 10% to 13%. In addition, the sample was reused for a study of T cells of mothers and their children.

The sequencing input was blood. These receptor sequences come from a woman between 40 and 50 years old in good health.

This clonotype was seen ten or more times. V usage is TRBV29-1 and J usage is TRBJ1-1; TRBD1 might be the D (5 bases). This CDR3 contains 13 residues. Germline V gene sequence: CDR1 SQVTM, CDR2 ANQGSEA. Trimming took off 7 bases at V and 2 bases at J, with 14 bases between the two ends. CDR3 in DNA: TGCAGCGCTGGGGGTGACGGCAACACTGAAGCTTTCTTT. It translates to CSAGGDGNTEAFF.

This clonotype was counted a few times. The chain uses TRBV11-2 and TRBJ2-3; D may be TRBD2 (6 bases). The ends were cut back, 5 bases at V and 9 bases at J, with 12 bases in the middle. CDR3 length: 12 residues. The germline gives CDR1 SGHAT, CDR2 FQNNGV. In nucleotides, the CDR3 is TGTGCCAGCAGCCCCAGGGACTCAACGCAGTATTTT. Protein sequence: CASSPRDSTQYF.

This clonotype was seen a handful of times. The chain joins TRBV7-9 to TRBJ2-7; D is uncertain. The CDR3 runs 13 residues. Germline loops: CDR1 SEHNR, CDR2 FQNEAQ (reference sequence). The germline V and J ends were trimmed by 0 bases and 5 bases, with 8 bases remaining between them. The CDR3 here is CASSLASPHEQYF. The CDR3 nucleotides read TGTGCCAGCAGCTTAGCTTCACCCCACGAGCAGTACTTC.

This clonotype has more than one count but fewer than ten. V is TRBV28 and J is TRBJ2-5; a weak D match, TRBD2 (5 bases). This CDR3 region has 13 residues. From germline, CDR1 is MDHEN and CDR2 SYDVKM. V lost 7 bases and J 4 bases, leaving 13 bases between the germline ends. The CDR3 DNA follows: TGTGCCAGCAAATGGGTAGCGAGAGAGACCCAGTACTTC. Translation: CASKWVARETQYF.

This rearrangement joins TRBV20-1 to TRBJ1-1; 7 bases line up with TRBD1. The CDR3 extends over 13 amino acids. With V trimmed by 7 bases and J by 5 bases, 10 bases remained unmatched. CDR1 DFQATT and CDR2 SNEGSKA come from the germline V gene (reference sequence). CDR3: CSVLETGRTEAFF. For the CDR3, the DNA is TGCAGTGTTCTGGAGACAGGGCGGACTGAAGCTTTCTTT.

This clonotype was picked up a small number of times. An end of the junction differs from the germline gene, which may be a read error. This chain links TRBV5-1 with TRBJ1-6; 9 bases map to TRBD1. The germline V gene encodes CDR1 SGHRS and CDR2 YFSETQ. The CDR3 loop spans 16 amino acids. The CDR3 nucleotides read TGCGTCAGCAGCAGGACGGACAGGGGCTATAATTCACCCCTCCACTTT. As protein: CVSSRTDRGYNSPLHF.

Many counts were recorded for this clonotype. CDR3 in amino acids: CASSSSGGADYEQYF. In DNA, the CDR3 is TGTGCCAGCAGCTCTAGCGGGGGGGCGGACTACGAGCAGTACTTC. The genes are TRBV5-4 and TRBJ2-7; 12 bases line up with TRBD2. V gave up 3 bases and J gave up 3 bases; unmatched junction bases: 4. The CDR3 covers 15 residues. Germline values: CDR1 SGHNT, CDR2 YYREEE (reference sequence). Filled out from reference TRBV5-4 and TRBJ2-7, the complete variable domain reads ETGVTQSPTHLIKTRGQQVTLRCSSQSGHNTVSWYQQALGQGPQFIFQYYREEENGRGNFPPRFSGLQFPNYSSELNVNALELDDSALYLCASSSSGGADYEQYFGPGTRLTVT.

This clonotype came up a few times. The chain joins TRBV2 to TRBJ1-1; weak D call: TRBD1 (5 bases). V was pared by 1 base and J by 8 bases, with 8 bases between. CDR3 length: 12 amino acids. CDR1 is SNHLY and CDR2 is FYNNEI in the germline V gene. For the CDR3, the DNA is TGTGCCAGCAGTGAAGAAGGGGCGGAAGCTTTCTTT. Protein: CASSEEGAEAFF.

The rearrangement links TRBV6-1 to TRBJ2-5; the match to TRBD1 covers 9 bases. Germline values: CDR1 MNHNS, CDR2 SASEGT. The CDR3 length is 16 residues. J lost 11 bases, V lost 0 bases, and 13 bases had no gene match. The DNA of the CDR3 is TGTGCCAGCAGTGAAGCGCTCGGGACAGGGACCTACGGGCAGTACTTC. Translation: CASSEALGTGTYGQYF.

This clonotype was counted many times. V is TRBV7-8 and J is TRBJ2-1; TRBD2 agrees at 11 bases. The CDR3 extends over 15 amino acids. Looked up from germline, CDR1 is SGHVS and CDR2 is FQNEAQ. The trim removed 5 bases at V and 6 bases at J, leaving 6 bases unmatched. CDR3 nucleotide sequence: TGTGCCAGCAGCAAGGGACTAGCGGACCCCAATGAGCAGTTCTTC. Translated: CASSKGLADPNEQFF.

The chain has TRBV3-1 and TRBJ2-1; 15 positions match TRBD2. Germline V gives CDR1 LGHDT, CDR2 YNNKEL (reference sequence). Trimming removed 3 bases from V and 0 bases from J; junction bases left unmatched: 12. The CDR3 runs 21 residues. CDR3: CASSQTQGLAGGRSSYNEQFF. The CDR3 DNA sequence: TGTGCCAGCAGCCAGACCCAAGGACTAGCGGGGGGGAGGAGCTCCTACAATGAGCAGTTCTTC.

This clonotype was detected only a few times. The rearrangement uses TRBV7-2 and TRBJ2-7; 7 bases line up with TRBD1. J lost 0 bases, V lost 5 bases, and 10 bases had no gene match. This CDR3 contains 16 residues. Germline V gene lookup returns CDR1 SGHTA and CDR2 FQGNSA. The CDR3 bases are TGTGCCAGCAGCACTAACAGGGGAACTAGCTCCTACGAGCAGTACTTC. Protein product: CASSTNRGTSSYEQYF.

The chain recombines TRBV7-4 with TRBJ2-1, with 7 bases matching TRBD1. Looked up from germline, CDR1 is SGHVT and CDR2 is SQSDAQ. This CDR3 spans 11 amino acids. V trimming: 4 bases; J trimming: 13 bases; junction bases outside the gene matches: 4. The CDR3 protein is CASSCGQVQFF. The CDR3 bases are TGTGCCAGCAGCTGTGGACAGGTCCAGTTCTTC.

This clonotype was seen repeatedly, ten times or more. The chain carries TRBV29-1 and TRBJ1-5, with 8 bases aligning to TRBD1. This CDR3 has 13 residues. V was clipped by 7 bases and J by 0 bases; unmatched bases: 2. The germline CDR1 and CDR2 sequences are SQVTM and ANQGSEA. In DNA form, the CDR3 reads TGCAGCGCTGGACAGGGTAGCAATCAGCCCCAGCATTTT. Protein product: CSAGQGSNQPQHF.

This clonotype showed up just a few times. This rearrangement joins TRBV7-2 to TRBJ2-3; D not certain. This CDR3 has 12 residues. Germline V gene data show CDR1 as SGHTA and CDR2 as FQGNSA. Trimming cost V 6 bases and J 6 bases, with 10 bases left between them. As DNA, the CDR3 is TGTGCCAGCAGGTCGATGGGGGATACGCAGTATTTT. Residues: CASRSMGDTQYF.

This rearrangement joins TRBV7-9 to TRBJ2-5; D gene uncertain. The DNA end is a closer match to TRBJ2-7, so the J assignment may be wrong. This CDR3 comprises 13 residues. In germline, CDR1 is SEHNR, CDR2 FQNEAQ (reference sequence). This CDR3 reads CASGLAETYEQYF. CDR3 DNA: TGTGCCAGCGGGCTCGCGGAGACCTACGAGCAGTACTTC.

This clonotype has at least ten counts. The chain has TRBV12-3 or TRBV12-4 and TRBJ1-2; maybe TRBD1 (5 bases). Trimming pared 1 base from V and 4 bases from J, leaving 10 bases between. The CDR3 has 14 amino acids. CDR3 bases: TGTGCCAGCAGTTTAGACGAGACAGTCTATGGCTACACCTTC. This sequence encodes CASSLDETVYGYTF.

The sample holds a few counts of this clonotype. The chain uses TRBV4-1 and TRBJ2-3; D gene unclear. The CDR3 totals 15 residues. In germline, CDR1 is MGHRA, CDR2 YSYEKL. Trimming took off 4 bases at V and 5 bases at J, with 16 bases between the two ends. CDR3 region: CASSPESYRQDTQYF. The CDR3 bases are TGCGCCAGCAGCCCCGAAAGTTATAGACAAGATACGCAGTATTTT.

This clonotype was seen only a few times. The V call is TRBV12-3 or TRBV12-4, the J call TRBJ1-6; TRBD1 is a possible D gene (6 bases). The CDR3 consists of 19 residues. V lost 2 bases and J 4 bases, leaving 21 bases between the germline ends. The DNA of the CDR3 is TGTGCCAGCAGTTTACTCACAGGGTGGGGCAGGAAGTATAATTCACCCCTCCACTTT. Translated, it gives CASSLLTGWGRKYNSPLHF.

The chain couples TRBV12-3 or TRBV12-4 to TRBJ1-5; 7 nucleotides agree with TRBD1. This CDR3 has 17 residues. The ends lost 5 bases at V and 0 bases at J; junction bases unmatched: 10. The CDR3 DNA reads TGTGCCAGCAGTCGAACCGGGACAGCCTATAGCAATCAGCCCCAGCATTTT. This encodes CASSRTGTAYSNQPQHF.

The table lists this clonotype with a few counts. The V gene is TRBV4-1, the J gene TRBJ2-2; possibly TRBD2 for D (6 bases). Germline loops: CDR1 MGHRA, CDR2 YSYEKL. Trimming pared 0 bases from V and 4 bases from J, leaving 15 bases between. The CDR3 length is 17 residues. DNA of the CDR3: TGCGCCAGCAGCCAAGATGCGGGGACCTTAACCACCGGGGAGCTGTTTTTT. Protein sequence: CASSQDAGTLTTGELFF.

This clonotype was detected ten times or more. The J gene is TRBJ2-7, the V gene TRBV11-2, with 9 bases matching TRBD1. Trimming cost V 5 bases and J 5 bases; bases outside gene matches: 10. From germline, CDR1 is SGHAT and CDR2 FQNNGV. This CDR3 spans 15 amino acids. The CDR3 DNA follows: TGTGCCAGCAGCCCCCTCCGGGACAGGGTTAACGAGCAGTACTTC. It specifies CASSPLRDRVNEQYF.